These T cell receptor beta chains were read from a single sample in a study of shared clonotypes between healthy human individuals. Repertoires were generated with immunoSEQ multiplex PCR, while TCRdb's copy carries only in-frame clones and drops some. The data contain about 2.3 million clones, 93% of them seen just once; the ten biggest clones take up 0.39%. The sequenced sample consisted of naive CD4+ T cells from PBMCs. The source is a man younger than 30 in good health. Some clones in this sample may be carry-over from other donors' samples. CDR3s include the opening cysteine and the closing phenylalanine or tryptophan. A D gene is named only where the DNA matches it firmly. Clone size is not always given. Where it is, it says once, few, many or a class for expanded clones.

>TRBV6-5|TRBD1|TRBJ1-4|few
TGTGCCAGCAGGGACAGGGATGAAAAACTGTTTTTT
CASRDRDEKLFF
>TRBV7-8|NA|TRBJ1-2|NA
TGTGCCAGCAGCTTAGGAGGGTCACCCACTTCGGTCTATGGCTACACCTTC
CASSLGGSPTSVYGYTF
>TRBV11-2|TRBD2|TRBJ2-1|once
TGTGCCAGCAGCCTCCGCTCTAGCGGCTACAATGAGCAGTTCTTC
CASSLRSSGYNEQFF
>TRBV2|NA|TRBJ1-4|NA
TGTGCCAGCAGAGGGGAGGGCGAAAAACTGTTTTTT
CASRGEGEKLFF
>TRBV7-2|NA|TRBJ2-7|once
TGTGCCAGCAGCTTAGCGTCGGACGAGCAGTACTTC
CASSLASDEQYF
>TRBV11-2|NA|TRBJ1-2|NA
TGTGCCAGCAGCTTAGCTCTGAGGGGGGACTATGGCTACACCTTC
CASSLALRGDYGYTF
>TRBV5-4|TRBD2|TRBJ2-1|NA
TGTGCCAGCAGCTCGGGTAGCGGGATGTTCACGGGTGAGCAGTTCTTC
CASSSGSGMFTGEQFF
>TRBV14|NA|TRBJ2-1|NA
TGTGCCAGCAGCCGCCATCAGGGGGGGCCTATCTATGAGCAGTTCTTC
CASSRHQGGPIYEQFF
>TRBV29-1|NA|TRBJ1-1|few
TGCAGCGTTGAAAGGAGGACTGAAGCTTTCTTT
CSVERRTEAFF
>TRBV29-1|TRBD1|TRBJ2-7|NA
TGCAGCGTCCTGGGACAGGGGGCTGGGTACGAGCAGTACTTC
CSVLGQGAGYEQYF
>TRBV7-6|NA|TRBJ1-1|NA
TGTGCCAGCAGCCCATACTGGGTGAACACTGAAGCTTTCTTT
CASSPYWVNTEAFF
>TRBV28|TRBD1|TRBJ1-5|NA
TGTGCCAGCAGTTCCGCCGGGACAGGGGAAAACCAGCCCCAGCATTTT
CASSSAGTGENQPQHF
>TRBV7-2|TRBD1|TRBJ1-1|NA
TGTGCCAGCAGCCTGGGACCGGGACAGGGGGCATGGGGCACTGAAGCTTTCTTT
CASSLGPGQGAWGTEAFF
>TRBV28|NA|TRBJ2-7|NA
TGTGCCAGCAGCGCCCACATAGCGAGCGGAGACGAGCAGTACTTC
CASSAHIASGDEQYF
>TRBV5-1|TRBD1|TRBJ2-5|NA
TGCGCCAGCAGCTACGGACAGGGGGCATTTGAGACCCAGTACTTC
CASSYGQGAFETQYF
>TRBV2|NA|TRBJ1-5|few
TGTGCCAGCAGTTTTGACAGAATAAGCAATCAGCCCCAGCATTTT
CASSFDRISNQPQHF
>TRBV28|TRBD1|TRBJ2-2|NA
TGTGCCAGCAGTTCGACAGGGGCTTGGAACACCGGGGAGCTGTTTTTT
CASSSTGAWNTGELFF
>TRBV5-1|NA|TRBJ2-2|NA
TGCGCCAGCAGCTTGGACTCCCGCGACACCGGGGAGCTGTTTTTT
CASSLDSRDTGELFF
>TRBV19|NA|TRBJ1-4|NA
TGTGCCAGTAGCCTGGTCCAGGGGAAGGAAAAACTGTTTTTT
CASSLVQGKEKLFF
>TRBV7-9|NA|TRBJ2-3|once
TGTGCCAGCAGCTCCCACATGGCAAGCGGTAGCACAGATACGCAGTATTTT
CASSSHMASGSTDTQYF
>TRBV18|NA|TRBJ2-5|NA
TGTGCCAGCTCACCATCGGCAGGGAGAGAGACCCAGTACTTC
CASSPSAGRETQYF
>TRBV4-2|NA|TRBJ1-2|NA
TGTGCCAGCAGCCAATCTGGGCTTGCGTACTATGGCTACACCTTC
CASSQSGLAYYGYTF
>TRBV7-2|NA|TRBJ2-3|NA
TGTGCCAGCAGCTTGGGACTGTTCACAGATACGCAGTATTTT
CASSLGLFTDTQYF
>TRBV5-1|TRBD2|TRBJ2-7|NA
TGCGCCAGCAGCCTCCGGCCCCCCAGCGGGAGTACCTACGAGCAGTACTTC
CASSLRPPSGSTYEQYF
>TRBV11-2|NA|TRBJ2-7|NA
TGTGCCAGCAGCACCCGACAGCCCCTAGGGGAGCAGTACTTC
CASSTRQPLGEQYF
>TRBV30|NA|TRBJ1-1|NA
TGTGCCTGGAGCGTTTGGAGAAACACTGAAGCTTTCTTT
CAWSVWRNTEAFF
>TRBV7-9|NA|TRBJ2-3|NA
TGTGCCAGCAGCCTGGAGGGGAGCACAGATACGCAGTATTTT
CASSLEGSTDTQYF
>TRBV2|TRBD1|TRBJ1-2|NA
TGTGCCAGCAGTGGACAGGGTACGGATGGCTACACCTTC
CASSGQGTDGYTF
>TRBV5-1|NA|TRBJ2-2|NA
TGCGCCAGCAGCCCCCCGGGTGGGCTAGCAACCGGGGAGCTGTTTTTT
CASSPPGGLATGELFF
>TRBV19|NA|TRBJ1-5|NA
TGTGCCAGTAGTATAGGTCGCCAAGGGAATCAGCCCCAGCATTTT
CASSIGRQGNQPQHF
>TRBV5-4|NA|TRBJ1-3|once
TGTGCCAGCAGCTCACCCAAGGACGGATACTCTGGAAACACCATATATTTT
CASSSPKDGYSGNTIYF
>TRBV4-1|NA|TRBJ1-1|NA
TGCGCCAGCAGCCTCGGAAATGGGAAGAGTGGAGAGTCCCAAGCTTTCTTT
CASSLGNGKSGESQAFF
>TRBV27|NA|TRBJ1-2|once
TGTGCCAGCAGTTTATATCAGGGTTCAGACGGCTACACCTTC
CASSLYQGSDGYTF
>TRBV28|NA|TRBJ1-2|NA
TGTGCCAGCAGTTTGTCACCCGGAATCTATGGCTACACCTTC
CASSLSPGIYGYTF
>TRBV19|TRBD2|TRBJ2-7|NA
TGTGCCAGTAGCCCAGTAGCGGGTTCCTACGAGCAGTACTTC
CASSPVAGSYEQYF
>TRBV5-1|NA|TRBJ2-1|NA
TGCGCCAGCAGCTTGGACAGGGCCAAAAATGAGCAGTTCTTC
CASSLDRAKNEQFF
>TRBV5-6|TRBD2|TRBJ2-7|NA
TGTGCCAGCAGCATGGCATGGCGGGGGAGGTACGAGCAGTACTTC
CASSMAWRGRYEQYF
>TRBV7-3|NA|TRBJ1-1|NA
TGTGCCAGCTCAAGGGACGGTGCTGAAGCTTTCTTT
CASSRDGAEAFF
>TRBV5-1|NA|TRBJ2-7|NA
TGCGCCAGCAGCTTCGGAATCGCCTACGAGCAGTACTTC
CASSFGIAYEQYF
>TRBV7-8|NA|TRBJ2-1|NA
TGTGCCAGCAGCTACCTCAGTTCCTACAATGAGCAGTTCTTC
CASSYLSSYNEQFF
>TRBV5-1|TRBD1|TRBJ1-2|NA
TGCGCCAGCAGCAGGACGACAGGGATAAGTGGCTATGGCTACACCTTC
CASSRTTGISGYGYTF
>TRBV7-2|NA|TRBJ2-5|NA
TGTGCCAGCAGTTTGCGGGCCGGAACGGGAGAGACCCAGTACTTC
CASSLRAGTGETQYF
>TRBV7-7|NA|TRBJ2-5|NA
TGTGCCAGCAGCTTATTGGACCAAGAGACCCAGTACTTC
CASSLLDQETQYF
>TRBV6-4|TRBD2|TRBJ2-1|NA
TGTGCCAGCAGTGACTCGTTTCGGGGGACTAGCGGCCGCCCGACCCAGCAGTTCTTC
CASSDSFRGTSGRPTQQFF
>TRBV11-2|NA|TRBJ2-1|NA
TGTGCCAGCAGCTTAGCGGGGCCGATAAATGAGCAGTTCTTC
CASSLAGPINEQFF
>TRBV6-5|TRBD2|TRBJ2-3|NA
TGTGCCAGCAGGCCTAACGGGGGGGGTACGCAGTATTTT
CASRPNGGGTQYF
>TRBV5-6|NA|TRBJ2-5|NA
TGTGCCAGCAGCTTGAGGCAGGGGTGGCAAGAGACCCAGTACTTC
CASSLRQGWQETQYF
>TRBV5-8|NA|TRBJ2-2|NA
TGTGCCAGCAGCTACGGACAATACACCGGGGAGCTGTTTTTT
CASSYGQYTGELFF
>TRBV6-5|NA|TRBJ2-5|NA
TGTGCCAGCCGGCGGGCGAGAAAGGGAGAGACCCAGTACTTC
CASRRARKGETQYF
>TRBV27|NA|TRBJ1-2|once
TGTGCCAGCAGTTTACGGGACTGGAGGGATGGCTACACCTTC
CASSLRDWRDGYTF
>TRBV6-5|NA|TRBJ2-7|NA
TGTGCCAGCAGGTCAATAGAAATCGCCTACGAGCAGTACTTC
CASRSIEIAYEQYF
>TRBV18|NA|TRBJ1-1|NA
TGTGCCAGCTCACCAAAGCCGGGTATAGACACTGAAGCTTTCTTT
CASSPKPGIDTEAFF
>TRBV27|NA|TRBJ1-1|NA
TGTGCCAGCAGCCCGGGCCGGACGAACACTGAAGCTTTCTTT
CASSPGRTNTEAFF